This T cell receptor beta chain was identified in a study of blood T cell repertoires in COVID-19. Study information: COVID-19 samples collected from the United States, Italy and Spain covered acute and convalescent phases. PBMCs, B-cell-depleted T cells, or T cells provided the cDNA or gDNA that made up the material.

V was cut by 10 bases and J by 2 bases, with 17 bases left in between. CDR3 length: 14 residues. Germline V CDR1 and CDR2: SNHLY, FYNNEI. Original handling: Reference gene primer amplification yielded estimated nucleated cell counts. Profiling relied on immunoSEQ multiplex PCR, and the TCRdb table lists in-frame clones only, not all of them. D and trimming come from the DNA, and the V and J calls and clone size come from that table. The sample includes roughly 390,000 clones, approximately 81% of them seen just once. The V gene is TRBV2, the J gene TRBJ1-1; D possibly corresponds to TRBD1 (5 bases). The sequence was collected from a woman aged 18-30 years with acute or convalescent COVID-19. Sequenced input: peripheral blood. CDR3 bases: TGTGCCATGAAACGCCCGACAGTTAACACTGAAGCTTTCTTT. Translation gives CAMKRPTVNTEAFF. Looking up the rest from reference TRBV2 and TRBJ1-1 gives the full variable domain: EPEVTQTPSHQVTQMGQEVILRCVPISNHLYFYWYRQILGQKVEFLVSFYNNEISEKSEIFDDQFSVERPDGSNFTLKIRSTKLEDSAMYFCAMKRPTVNTEAFFGQGTRLTVV.